This TCR beta chain was sequenced during a study of HIV-infected patients and healthy controls (TCRdb year 2014). The protocol used for the library was 5' RACE. The sequencer was an Illumina MiSeq. TCRdb reworked the public reads: Q25 trimming with fastp, MiXCR clone assembly, productive beta chains retained. A single entry per CDR3 protein holds the most common genes and DNA from its merged rows. The sample data list under 70,000 distinct CDR3 sequences, and around 21% of these were observed just once. Approximately 1.5% of the sample comes from the top ten. This clonotype was detected only a few times. It has no known antigen specificity. Base-call qualities are not available, and no considerably larger clone is one nucleotide away. From cysteine to phenylalanine, the CDR3 is 16 amino acids long. Only CDR3 DNA is held: 48 bases, read in frame from base 1. V loses 4 bases of germline sequence and J loses 0 bases, and the interval between the two ends is 13 bases. In the germline V gene, CDR1 corresponds to SGHAT and CDR2 to FQNNGV.

This TCR was sampled from a human donor in good health. The chain was built from TRBV11-2 and TRBJ2-1; the D gene cannot be named for sure. What was sequenced was CD4+ T cells from blood. The DNA reads as follows: TGTGCCAGCAGCTACCGGGCTTCGAGCTCCTACAATGAGCAGTTCTTC. Translated, this is CASSYRASSSYNEQFF.